Sequencing of this T cell receptor (beta chain) was carried out in a study of cytomegalovirus exposure and HLA in healthy donors. Study as a whole: The study placed over 65% of its approximately 400 genotyped donors in the Caucasian-associated ancestry cluster. Notes on the study in general: Sequencing depth roughly uniform across donors was assumed in presence/absence analyses. Some segments of the V type, notably TRBV6-2 and TRBV6-3, were excluded as indistinguishable.

This PCR relied on a set of 60 Vbeta primers and 13 Jbeta primers. Profiled with immunoSEQ multiplex PCR; TCRdb holds only in-frame clones, not every one. The sample has 90,000 to 120,000 clones; around 77% are singletons. This clone was counted a few times. What it recognizes is unknown. Trimming removed 4 bases at V and 3 bases at J, with 10 bases between. The V gene's germline CDR1 is SGHNT and CDR2 YYREEE (reference sequence). The CDR3 consists of 13 residues. Sequences were obtained from PBMCs. The chain combines TRBV5-4 with TRBJ1-1; TRBD1 is a possible D gene (5 bases). The source is a man younger than 35 in good health and CMV-seronegative. CDR3 sequence (DNA): TGTGCCAGCAGCGTTGACAGTCACACTGAAGCTTTCTTT. Protein sequence: CASSVDSHTEAFF.